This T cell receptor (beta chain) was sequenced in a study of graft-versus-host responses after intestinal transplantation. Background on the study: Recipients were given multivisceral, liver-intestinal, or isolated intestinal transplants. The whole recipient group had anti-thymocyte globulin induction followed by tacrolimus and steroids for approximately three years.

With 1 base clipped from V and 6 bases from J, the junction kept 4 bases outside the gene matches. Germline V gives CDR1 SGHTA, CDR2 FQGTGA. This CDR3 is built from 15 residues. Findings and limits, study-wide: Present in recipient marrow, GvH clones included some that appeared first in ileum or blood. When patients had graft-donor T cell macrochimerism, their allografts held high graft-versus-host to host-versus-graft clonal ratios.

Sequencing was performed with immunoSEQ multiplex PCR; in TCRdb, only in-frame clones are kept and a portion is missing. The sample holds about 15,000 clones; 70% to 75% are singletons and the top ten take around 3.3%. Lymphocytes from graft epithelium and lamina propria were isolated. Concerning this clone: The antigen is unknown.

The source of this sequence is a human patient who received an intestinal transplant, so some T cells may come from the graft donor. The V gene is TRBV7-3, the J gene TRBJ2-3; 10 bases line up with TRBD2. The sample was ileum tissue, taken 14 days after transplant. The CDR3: CASSLIAGGFDTQYF. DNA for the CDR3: TGTGCCAGCAGCTTAATAGCGGGGGGCTTCGATACGCAGTATTTT.